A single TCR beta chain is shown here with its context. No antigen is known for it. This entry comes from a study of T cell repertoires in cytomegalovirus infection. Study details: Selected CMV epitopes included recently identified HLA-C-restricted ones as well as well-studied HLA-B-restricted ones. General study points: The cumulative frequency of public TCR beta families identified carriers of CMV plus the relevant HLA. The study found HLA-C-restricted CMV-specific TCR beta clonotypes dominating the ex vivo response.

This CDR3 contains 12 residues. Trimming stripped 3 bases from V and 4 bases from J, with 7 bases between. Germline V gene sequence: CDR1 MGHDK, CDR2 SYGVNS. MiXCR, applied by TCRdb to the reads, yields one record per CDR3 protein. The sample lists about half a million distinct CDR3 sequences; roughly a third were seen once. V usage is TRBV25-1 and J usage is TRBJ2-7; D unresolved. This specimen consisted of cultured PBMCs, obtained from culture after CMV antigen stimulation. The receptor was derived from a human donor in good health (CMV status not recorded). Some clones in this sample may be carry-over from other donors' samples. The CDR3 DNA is TGTGCCAGCAGTGAGGCCCCTTACGAGCAGTACTTC. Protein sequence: CASSEAPYEQYF.